This T cell receptor (beta chain) was captured by sequencing in a study of human CD8 memory T cell subsets. UMI-labeled 5' RACE was the method by which TCR beta libraries were made. For each CDR3 protein, TCRdb gives one entry from its re-call of the 5' RACE reads, without DNA. The sample includes roughly 3,500 distinct CDR3 sequences. CDR3 length: 14 amino acids. Germline values: CDR1 ENHRY, CDR2 SYGVKD. CD8+ T cells were isolated by negative magnetic selection. This receptor was taken from a human donor in good health. What was sequenced was CD8+ T cells from PBMCs. This rearrangement joins TRBV10-3 to TRBJ1-1; TCRdb designates TRBD1, a call that cannot be tested without DNA. The CDR3 region is CAISEGQGFAEAFF.